The rows below give T cell receptor beta chains drawn from one sample of a study of blood T cell repertoires in COVID-19. Assay used: immunoSEQ multiplex PCR; TCRdb lists only in-frame clones, some missing. This sample has some 240,000 clones; roughly 87% occur once, and the top ten carry approximately 7.5%. Sequenced input: peripheral blood. These receptors all stem from a man in his sixties who had recovered from COVID-19. The CDR3 runs from the conserved cysteine through the conserved F or W. Fields, in order: D gene, J gene, V gene, clone size, CDR3 DNA, CDR3 protein. D genes are given only for firm matches. Part of the rows lack a size; the others show once, few, many or a class for expanded clones.

-	TRBJ1-6	TRBV28	-	TGTGCCAGCAGTCCGCGACAGGAGTATTCACCCCTCCACTTT	CASSPRQEYSPLHF
-	TRBJ1-6	TRBV30	-	TGTGCCTGGAGTGTAGCAGGGAAACATAATTCACCCCTCCACTTT	CAWSVAGKHNSPLHF
TRBD1	TRBJ1-5	TRBV7-2	-	TGTGCCAGCAGCTTAGGGGTCAGGGGGTGGAACCAGCCCCAGCATTTT	CASSLGVRGWNQPQHF
-	TRBJ1-5	TRBV12-5	few	TGTGCTAGTGGTTTGGCTCCGGGTGGGAGCAGCAATCAGCCCCAGCATTTT	CASGLAPGGSSNQPQHF
-	TRBJ2-2	TRBV11-2	-	TGTGCCAGCAGCTTAACTACCGGGGAGCTGTTTTTT	CASSLTTGELFF
TRBD2	TRBJ2-1	TRBV19	few	TGTGCCAGTAGTATAGGACCCCAGCGGGGGGGGTACAATGAGCAGTTCTTC	CASSIGPQRGGYNEQFF
TRBD1	TRBJ1-1	TRBV11-2	-	TGTGCCAGCAGCTTGCAGGGGGCTTGGACTGAAGCTTTCTTT	CASSLQGAWTEAFF
-	TRBJ2-7	TRBV18	once	TGTGCCAGCTCACCTGACAGCTCCTACGAGCAGTACTTC	CASSPDSSYEQYF
TRBD1	TRBJ2-5	TRBV11-1	-	TGTGCCATCGGGCCTGACAGGGGCGAGACCCAGTACTTC	CAIGPDRGETQYF
-	TRBJ1-1	TRBV29-1	-	TGCAGCGTTTTGGGGGGAAAAGCTTTCTTT	CSVLGGKAFF
TRBD2	TRBJ2-1	TRBV2	-	TGTGCCAGTAGCGGGGCAGGAGTCTACAATGAGCAGTTCTTC	CASSGAGVYNEQFF
-	TRBJ1-2	TRBV6-5	-	TGTGCCAGCCAGGAGGGCGGCTATGGCTACACCTTC	CASQEGGYGYTF
-	TRBJ2-5	TRBV6-5	-	TGTGCCAGCACCCGGGGGGAGACCCAGTACTTC	CASTRGETQYF
TRBD1	TRBJ1-6	TRBV4-2	-	TGTGCCAGCAGCCTCCAGGACAGGGAACATTCACCCCTCCACTTT	CASSLQDREHSPLHF
-	TRBJ1-4	TRBV7-9	-	TGTGCCAGCAGCGGGGAGGGGTCGGGGATCGGTGAAAAACTGTTTTTT	CASSGEGSGIGEKLFF
-	TRBJ2-2	TRBV6-5	once	TGTGCCAGCAGTTACTGGGCAGCGAACACCGGGGAGCTGTTTTTT	CASSYWAANTGELFF
TRBD1	TRBJ1-5	TRBV3-1/TRBV3-2	-	TGTGCCAGCAGCCAAGCGGGACAGAGCAATCAGCCCCAGCATTTT	CASSQAGQSNQPQHF
TRBD1	TRBJ2-4	TRBV5-4	few	TGTGCCAGCAGAACAGGGACAGCAAACATTCAGTACTTC	CASRTGTANIQYF
TRBD1	TRBJ1-5	TRBV4-1	-	TGCGCCAGCAGCCACCCGGACAGGCAGAATCAGCCCCAGCATTTT	CASSHPDRQNQPQHF
-	TRBJ2-6	TRBV24-1	-	TGTGCCACCAGTGACGCACGGAGGGCAGGAGGGGCCAACGTCCTGACTTTC	CATSDARRAGGANVLTF
TRBD1	TRBJ2-3	TRBV18	-	TGTGCCAGCTCACACAACCAGGACAGGGGTAGGGATACGCAGTATTTT	CASSHNQDRGRDTQYF
TRBD1	TRBJ2-3	TRBV11-2	-	TGTGCCAGCAGCTTGGGACAGGGGGCGAGCACAGATACGCAGTATTTT	CASSLGQGASTDTQYF
-	TRBJ2-3	TRBV19	-	TGTGCCAGTAGTATTGAGATCACAGATACGCAGTATTTT	CASSIEITDTQYF
TRBD1	TRBJ1-6	TRBV11-2	many	TGTGCCAGCAGCTCCCTTATACGAAGGACAGGGTATACGTGGTCACCCCTCCACTTT	CASSSLIRRTGYTWSPLHF
-	TRBJ2-2	TRBV2	-	TGTGCCAGCAGTGCACAGAGACTAGGCCGCAGCACCGGGGAGCTGTTTTTT	CASSAQRLGRSTGELFF
TRBD1	TRBJ1-5	TRBV19	-	TGTGCCAGCTCGGACAGGCATCAGCCCCAGCATTTT	CASSDRHQPQHF
TRBD1	TRBJ2-7	TRBV11-2	-	TGTGCCAGCAGCAGACGACAGGGGAGCTCCTACGAGCAGTACTTC	CASSRRQGSSYEQYF
-	TRBJ2-5	TRBV29-1	-	TGCAGCGTTGGGGATAAGACGGGGGAGACCCAGTACTTC	CSVGDKTGETQYF
-	TRBJ1-2	TRBV2	-	TGTGCCAGGAGGACAGAAGCTAACTATGGCTACACCTTC	CARRTEANYGYTF
TRBD2	TRBJ2-3	TRBV5-1	-	TGCGCCAGCAGCTTGGGACTAGCGGGGTATGATACGCAGTATTTT	CASSLGLAGYDTQYF
-	TRBJ2-2	TRBV5-1	-	TGCGCCAGCAGCTTGGTGTCCGGCAGGGACACCGGGGAGCTGTTTTTT	CASSLVSGRDTGELFF
TRBD1	TRBJ1-1	TRBV5-1	-	TGCGCCAGCAGCGCGGGACAGATGAACACTGAAGCTTTCTTT	CASSAGQMNTEAFF
-	TRBJ1-2	TRBV6-5	-	TGTGCCAGCAGTTCCCATGGGCTCGATGGCTACACCTTC	CASSSHGLDGYTF
-	TRBJ1-2	TRBV12-3/TRBV12-4	few	TGTGCCAGCAGCCTTAGACAGAACTATGGCTACACCTTC	CASSLRQNYGYTF
-	TRBJ1-1	TRBV10-3	few	TGTGCCATCAGTGACCCATACAGGGTTCCGAACACTGAAGCTTTCTTT	CAISDPYRVPNTEAFF
-	TRBJ1-1	TRBV4-1	few	TGCGCCAGCAGCCGAACGGACGGATCAGGGGAAGCTTTCTTT	CASSRTDGSGEAFF
TRBD1	TRBJ2-3	TRBV14	-	TGTGCCAGCAGCCAAGTCACAGGGGGCCCCACAGATACGCAGTATTTT	CASSQVTGGPTDTQYF